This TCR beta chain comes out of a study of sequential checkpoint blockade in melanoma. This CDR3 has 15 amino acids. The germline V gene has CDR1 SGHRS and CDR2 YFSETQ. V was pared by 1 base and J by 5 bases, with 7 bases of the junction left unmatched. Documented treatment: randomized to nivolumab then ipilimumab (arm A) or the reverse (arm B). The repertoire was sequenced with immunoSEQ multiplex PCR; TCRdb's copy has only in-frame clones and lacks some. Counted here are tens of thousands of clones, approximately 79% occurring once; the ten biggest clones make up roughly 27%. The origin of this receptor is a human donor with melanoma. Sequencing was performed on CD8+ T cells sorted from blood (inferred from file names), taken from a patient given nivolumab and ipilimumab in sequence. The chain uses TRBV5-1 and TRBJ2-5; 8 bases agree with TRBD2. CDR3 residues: CASSLTAGVEETQYF. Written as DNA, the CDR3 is TGCGCCAGCAGCTTGACAGCGGGAGTTGAGGAGACCCAGTACTTC.